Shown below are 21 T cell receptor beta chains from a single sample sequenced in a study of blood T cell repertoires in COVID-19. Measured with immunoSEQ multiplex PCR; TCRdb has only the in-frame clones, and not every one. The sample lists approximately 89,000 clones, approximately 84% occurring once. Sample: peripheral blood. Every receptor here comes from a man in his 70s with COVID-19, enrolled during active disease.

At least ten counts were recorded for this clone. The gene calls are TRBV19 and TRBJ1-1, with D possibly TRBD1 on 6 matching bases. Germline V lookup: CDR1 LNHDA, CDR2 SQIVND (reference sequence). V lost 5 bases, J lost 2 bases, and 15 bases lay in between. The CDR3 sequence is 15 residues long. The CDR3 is CASSGDTRENTEAFF. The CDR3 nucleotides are TGTGCCAGTAGTGGGGACACACGTGAAAACACTGAAGCTTTCTTT.

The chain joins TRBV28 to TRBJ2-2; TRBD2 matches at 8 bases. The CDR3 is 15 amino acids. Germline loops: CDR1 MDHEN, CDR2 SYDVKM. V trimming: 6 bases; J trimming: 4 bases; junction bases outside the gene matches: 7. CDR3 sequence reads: CASRTPGLVTGELFF. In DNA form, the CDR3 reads TGTGCCAGCAGAACGCCGGGACTAGTCACCGGGGAGCTGTTTTTT.

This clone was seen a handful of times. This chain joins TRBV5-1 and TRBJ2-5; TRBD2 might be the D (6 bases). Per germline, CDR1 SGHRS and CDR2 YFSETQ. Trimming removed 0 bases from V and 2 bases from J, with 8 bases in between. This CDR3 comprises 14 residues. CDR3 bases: TGCGCCAGCAGCTTGGTTGGAGGGCAAGAGACCCAGTACTTC. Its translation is CASSLVGGQETQYF.

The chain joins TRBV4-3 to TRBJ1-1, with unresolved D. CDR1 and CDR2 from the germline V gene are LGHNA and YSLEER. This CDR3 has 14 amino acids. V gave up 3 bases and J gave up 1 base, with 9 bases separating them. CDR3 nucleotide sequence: TGCGCCAGCAGCCAGGATTACAGGAACACTGAAGCTTTCTTT. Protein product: CASSQDYRNTEAFF.

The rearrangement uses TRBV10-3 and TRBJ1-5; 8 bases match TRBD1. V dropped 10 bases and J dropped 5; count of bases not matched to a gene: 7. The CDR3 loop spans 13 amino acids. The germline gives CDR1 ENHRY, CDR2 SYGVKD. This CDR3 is CATSGQEYQPQHF. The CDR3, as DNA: TGTGCCACCTCGGGACAGGAATATCAGCCCCAGCATTTT.

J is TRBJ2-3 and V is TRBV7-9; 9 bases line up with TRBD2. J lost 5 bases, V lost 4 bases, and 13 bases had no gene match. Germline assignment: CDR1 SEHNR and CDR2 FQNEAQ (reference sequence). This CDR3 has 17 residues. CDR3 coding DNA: TGTGCCAGCAGCTCCCCAAAGGGCGGGAGGGCCCAAGATACGCAGTATTTT. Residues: CASSSPKGGRAQDTQYF.

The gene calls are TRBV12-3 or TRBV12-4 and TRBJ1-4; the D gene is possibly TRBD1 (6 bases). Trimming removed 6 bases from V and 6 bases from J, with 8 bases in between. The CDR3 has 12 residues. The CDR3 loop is CASRGADEKLFF. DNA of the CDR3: TGTGCCAGCAGGGGGGCGGATGAAAAACTGTTTTTT.

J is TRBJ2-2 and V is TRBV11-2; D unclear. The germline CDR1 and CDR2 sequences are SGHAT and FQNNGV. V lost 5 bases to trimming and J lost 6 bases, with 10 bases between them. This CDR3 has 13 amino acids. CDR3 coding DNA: TGTGCCAGCAGCCTCAGAATTGCCGGGGAGCTGTTTTTT. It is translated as CASSLRIAGELFF. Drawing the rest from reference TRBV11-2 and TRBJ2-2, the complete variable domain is EAGVAQSPRYKIIEKRQSVAFWCNPISGHATLYWYQQILGQGPKLLIQFQNNGVVDDSQLPKDRFSAERLKGVDSTLKIQPAKLEDSAVYLCASSLRIAGELFFGEGSRLTVL.

Written as DNA, the CDR3 is TGTGCCAGCTCACCCCGGGACTTATCCTACGAGCAGTACTTC. This translates into CASSPRDLSYEQYF. V is TRBV18 and J is TRBJ2-7; perhaps TRBD2 as D (6 bases). CDR1 is KGHSH, CDR2 LQKENI, per germline. Trimming cost V 3 bases and J 1 base, with 10 bases left between them. The CDR3 runs to 14 residues.

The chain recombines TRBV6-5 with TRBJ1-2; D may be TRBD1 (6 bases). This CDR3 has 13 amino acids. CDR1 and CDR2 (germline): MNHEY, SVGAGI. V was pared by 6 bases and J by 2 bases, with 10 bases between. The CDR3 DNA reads TGTGCCAGCAGCCTAGACAGGAACTATGGCTACACCTTC. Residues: CASSLDRNYGYTF.

CDR3 loop: CASSFYLTTGTRRAEQYF. The CDR3 nucleotides are TGTGCCAGCAGTTTTTACCTTACGACCGGGACTCGGAGGGCCGAGCAGTACTTC. The rearrangement joins TRBV27 to TRBJ2-7, with TRBD2 as a possible D gene (6 bases). V lost 3 bases and J lost 6, with 27 bases in between. The CDR3 is made up of 18 amino acids. The germline V gene has CDR1 MNHEY and CDR2 SMNVEV (reference sequence).

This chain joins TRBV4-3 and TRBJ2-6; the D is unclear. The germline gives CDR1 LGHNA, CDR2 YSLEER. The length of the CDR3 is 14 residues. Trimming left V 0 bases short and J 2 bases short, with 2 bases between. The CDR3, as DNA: TGCGCCAGCAGCCAAGACGCTGGGGCCAACGTCCTGACTTTC. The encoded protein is CASSQDAGANVLTF.

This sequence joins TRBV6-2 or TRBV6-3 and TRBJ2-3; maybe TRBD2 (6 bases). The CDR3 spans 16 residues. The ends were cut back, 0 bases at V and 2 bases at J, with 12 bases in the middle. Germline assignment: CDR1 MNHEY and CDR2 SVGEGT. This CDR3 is CASSYSPGDPTDTQYF. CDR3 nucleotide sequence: TGTGCCAGCAGTTACTCGCCGGGGGACCCCACAGATACGCAGTATTTT.

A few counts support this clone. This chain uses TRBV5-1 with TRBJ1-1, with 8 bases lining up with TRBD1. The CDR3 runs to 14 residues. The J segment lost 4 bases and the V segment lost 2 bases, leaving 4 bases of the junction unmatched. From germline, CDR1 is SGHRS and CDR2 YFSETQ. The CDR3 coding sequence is TGCGCCAGCAGCTTTGGACAGGGAACCACTGAAGCTTTCTTT. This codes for CASSFGQGTTEAFF.

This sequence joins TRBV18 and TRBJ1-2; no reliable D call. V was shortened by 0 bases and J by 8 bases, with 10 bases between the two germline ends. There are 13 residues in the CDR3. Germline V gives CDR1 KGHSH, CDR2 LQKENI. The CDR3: CASSPPVGVGYTF. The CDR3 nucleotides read TGTGCCAGCTCACCACCGGTCGGAGTCGGCTACACCTTC. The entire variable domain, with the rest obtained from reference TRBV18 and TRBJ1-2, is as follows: NAGVMQNPRHLVRRRGQEARLRCSPMKGHSHVYWYRQLPEEGLKFMVYLQKENIIDESGMPKERFSAEFPKEGPSILRIQQVVRGDSAAYFCASSPPVGVGYTFGSGTRLTVV.

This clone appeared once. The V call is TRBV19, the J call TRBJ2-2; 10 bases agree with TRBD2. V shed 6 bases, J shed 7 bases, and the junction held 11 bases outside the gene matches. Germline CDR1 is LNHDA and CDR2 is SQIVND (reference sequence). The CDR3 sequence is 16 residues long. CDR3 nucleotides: TGTGCCAGTAGGCCAATAGGGAAGCGGGAGGGCGGGGAGCTGTTTTTT. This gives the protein CASRPIGKREGGELFF.

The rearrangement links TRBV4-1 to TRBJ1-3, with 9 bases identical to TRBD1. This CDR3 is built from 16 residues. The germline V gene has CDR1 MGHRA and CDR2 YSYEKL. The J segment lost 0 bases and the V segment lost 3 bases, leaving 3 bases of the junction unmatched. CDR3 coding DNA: TGCGCCAGCAGCCAGGCGACAGGGGGCTCTGGAAACACCATATATTTT. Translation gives CASSQATGGSGNTIYF.

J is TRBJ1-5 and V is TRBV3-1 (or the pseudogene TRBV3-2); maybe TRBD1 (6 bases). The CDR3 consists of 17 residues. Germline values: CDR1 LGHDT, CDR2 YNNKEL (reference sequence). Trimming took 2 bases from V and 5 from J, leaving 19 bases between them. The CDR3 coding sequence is TGTGCCAGCAGCCAAATGGGGGCCAGGGGTAGGGATCAGCCCCAGCATTTT. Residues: CASSQMGARGRDQPQHF.

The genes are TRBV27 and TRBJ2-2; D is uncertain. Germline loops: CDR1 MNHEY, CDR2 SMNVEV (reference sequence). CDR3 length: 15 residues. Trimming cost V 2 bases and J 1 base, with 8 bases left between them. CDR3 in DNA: TGTGCCAGCAGTTTAATAACTGGGAACACCGGGGAGCTGTTTTTT. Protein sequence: CASSLITGNTGELFF.

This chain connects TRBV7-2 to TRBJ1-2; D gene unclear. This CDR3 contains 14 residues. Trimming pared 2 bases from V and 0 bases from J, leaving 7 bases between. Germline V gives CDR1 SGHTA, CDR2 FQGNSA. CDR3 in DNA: TGTGCCAGCAGCTTAAACAGAGCTAACTATGGCTACACCTTC. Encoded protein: CASSLNRANYGYTF. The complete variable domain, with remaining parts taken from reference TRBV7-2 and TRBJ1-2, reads GAGVSQSPSNKVTEKGKDVELRCDPISGHTALYWYRQSLGQGLEFLIYFQGNSAPDKSGLPSDRFSAERTGGSVSTLTIQRTQQEDSAVYLCASSLNRANYGYTFGSGTRLTVV.

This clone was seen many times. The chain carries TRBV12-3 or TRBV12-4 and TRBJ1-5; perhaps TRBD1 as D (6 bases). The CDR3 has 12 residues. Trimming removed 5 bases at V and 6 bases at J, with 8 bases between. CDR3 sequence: CASSPQGQPQHF. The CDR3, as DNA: TGTGCCAGCAGTCCACAGGGTCAGCCCCAGCATTTT.